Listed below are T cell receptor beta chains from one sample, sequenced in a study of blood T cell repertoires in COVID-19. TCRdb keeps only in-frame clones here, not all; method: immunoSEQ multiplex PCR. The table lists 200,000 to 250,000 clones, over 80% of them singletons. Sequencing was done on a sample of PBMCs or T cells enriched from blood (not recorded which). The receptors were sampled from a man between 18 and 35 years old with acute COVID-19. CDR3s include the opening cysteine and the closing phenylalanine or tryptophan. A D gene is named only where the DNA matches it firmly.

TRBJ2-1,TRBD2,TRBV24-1,TGTGCCACCAGTGATTCTGGCGGGAGCTCCTACAATGAGCAGTTCTTC,CATSDSGGSSYNEQFF
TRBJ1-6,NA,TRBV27,TGTGCCAGCAGTTTGGCGGGGTTAGGTTCACCCCTCCACTTT,CASSLAGLGSPLHF
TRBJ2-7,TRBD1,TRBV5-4,TGTGCCAGCAGCTCTGGGACAGGAGTCTACGAGCAGTACTTC,CASSSGTGVYEQYF
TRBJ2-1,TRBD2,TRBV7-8,TGTGCCAGCAGCCAGCGACTAGCGGGAGCGAGGGATGAGCAGTTCTTC,CASSQRLAGARDEQFF
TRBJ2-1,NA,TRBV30,TGTGCCTGGAGTCCCCTTGGAGAAGCTACTACCTCCTACAATGAGCAGTTCTTC,CAWSPLGEATTSYNEQFF
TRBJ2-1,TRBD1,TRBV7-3,TGTGCCAGCAGCTCCCCGGGACAGCCACAGTTCTTC,CASSSPGQPQFF
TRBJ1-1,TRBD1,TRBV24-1,TGTGCCACCAGCCCCGGGACAGGAATGAACACTGAAGCTTTCTTT,CATSPGTGMNTEAFF
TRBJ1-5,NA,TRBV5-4,TGTGCCAGCAGCTTGGACGGAGCTAATCAGCCCCAGCATTTT,CASSLDGANQPQHF
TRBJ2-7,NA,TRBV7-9,TGTGCCAGCAGTTCCGGGAACTCCTACGAGCAGTACTTC,CASSSGNSYEQYF
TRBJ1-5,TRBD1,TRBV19,TGTGCCAGTAGTATCCCTGAGGGGGCACGTGCTAGCAATCAGCCCCAGCATTTT,CASSIPEGARASNQPQHF
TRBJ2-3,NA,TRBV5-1,TGCGCCAGCAGCTCGTTCGGGGGAGGCACAGATACGCAGTATTTT,CASSSFGGGTDTQYF
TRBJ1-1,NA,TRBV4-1,TGCGCCAGCAGCCAAGATCGGGGAAGAGAAGACACTGAAGCTTTCTTT,CASSQDRGREDTEAFF